The 10 T cell receptor beta chains listed next were all sequenced from one sample in a study of T cell responses to AZD1222 COVID-19 vaccine. Assay: immunoSEQ multiplex PCR; the TCRdb copy retains only in-frame clones and omits some. The table lists roughly 150,000 clones, roughly 87% of them singletons. The sample consisted of peripheral blood, taken 28 days after the second AZD1222 dose. The receptors stem from an adult who received the AZD1222 COVID-19 vaccine.

The chain recombines TRBV6-1 with TRBJ2-5, with D perhaps assigned TRBD1 or TRBD2 (5 bases each). V was cut by 3 bases and J by 5 bases, with 10 bases left in between. The CDR3 contains 13 residues. Germline CDR1 MNHNS, CDR2 SASEGT. The CDR3 is CASSDVWGETQYF. DNA of the CDR3: TGTGCCAGCAGTGATGTCTGGGGGGAGACCCAGTACTTC.

The rearrangement uses TRBV12-3 or TRBV12-4 and TRBJ2-1; a weak D match, TRBD2 (5 bases). V was pared by 8 bases and J by 11 bases, with 13 bases between. This CDR3 comprises 11 residues. CDR3 sequence (DNA): TGTGCCAGCGCAGCTGACGGGAAGCAGTTCTTC. Translating gives CASAADGKQFF.

CDR3 coding DNA: TGTGCCTGGAGCCCCATGGGGGGAAACATTCAGTACTTC. It codes for CAWSPMGGNIQYF. The V gene is TRBV30, the J gene TRBJ2-4, with D maybe TRBD2 (6 bases). The ends were cut back, 3 bases at V and 6 bases at J, with 12 bases in the middle. This CDR3 has 13 residues. Germline V lookup: CDR1 GTSNPN, CDR2 SVGIG (reference sequence).

In this sample, this clone turned up once. The V gene is TRBV9, the J gene TRBJ1-3; 7 positions agree with TRBD1. The V and J ends lost 4 bases and 6 bases, in that order; junction bases with no gene match: 10. The germline CDR1 and CDR2 sequences are SGDLS and YYNGEE. The CDR3 spans 15 residues. CDR3 coding DNA: TGTGCCAGCAGCCCACGACAGGGTGGAGAAAACACCATATATTTT. This gives the protein CASSPRQGGENTIYF.

V and J are TRBV6-5 and TRBJ1-4, with TRBD1 matching over 7 bases. The CDR3 length is 14 residues. The germline CDR1 and CDR2 sequences are MNHEY and SVGAGI. With V trimmed by 7 bases and J by 4 bases, 6 bases remained unmatched. The CDR3 here is CASNTDRLNEKLFF. CDR3 in DNA: TGTGCCAGCAACACGGACAGGCTTAATGAAAAACTGTTTTTT.

The rearrangement links TRBV7-2 to TRBJ1-3; D gene ambiguous. CDR3 size: 15 residues. The V gene lost 4 bases and the J gene lost 0 bases, with 10 bases spanning the gap. Per the germline V gene, CDR1 is SGHTA and CDR2 is FQGNSA. The CDR3: CASSSLLSSGNTIYF. The CDR3 coding sequence is TGTGCCAGCAGCTCCTTATTAAGCTCTGGAAACACCATATATTTT. Full variable domain (outside the CDR3, taken from reference TRBV7-2 and TRBJ1-3): GAGVSQSPSNKVTEKGKDVELRCDPISGHTALYWYRQSLGQGLEFLIYFQGNSAPDKSGLPSDRFSAERTGGSVSTLTIQRTQQEDSAVYLCASSSLLSSGNTIYFGEGSWLTVV.

The V and J genes are TRBV11-3 and TRBJ2-1; D remains ambiguous. The CDR3 loop spans 13 amino acids. CDR1 is SGHNT, CDR2 YENEEA, per germline. The V end was cut by 1 base, the J end by 8 bases, with 9 bases between. This CDR3 is CASSLVSRDEQFF. The CDR3 nucleotides are TGTGCCAGCAGCTTAGTGAGTAGGGATGAGCAGTTCTTC.

The chain carries TRBV15 and TRBJ1-5; D gene unclear. The V gene's germline CDR1 is LNHNV and CDR2 YYDKDF (reference sequence). The ends were cut back, 0 bases at V and 2 bases at J, with 17 bases in the middle. This CDR3 region has 18 residues. CDR3 DNA sequence: TGTGCCACCAGCAGAGATCCGGTGCGGGGTGGGCGCAATCAGCCCCAGCATTTT. This gives the protein CATSRDPVRGGRNQPQHF.

This clone was counted only a few times. The rearrangement uses TRBV2 and TRBJ1-1; unclear D gene. This CDR3 is built from 20 residues. Germline CDR1 and CDR2: SNHLY and FYNNEI. Between the trimmed V and J ends, which lost 3 bases and 0 bases, there was a span of 26 bases. The DNA of the CDR3 is TGTGCCAGCAGTGATTCATTGACTGGCGGATTTGGACTGATGAACACTGAAGCTTTCTTT. It is translated as CASSDSLTGGFGLMNTEAFF. Full variable domain (rest looked up from reference TRBV2 and TRBJ1-1): EPEVTQTPSHQVTQMGQEVILRCVPISNHLYFYWYRQILGQKVEFLVSFYNNEISEKSEIFDDQFSVERPDGSNFTLKIRSTKLEDSAMYFCASSDSLTGGFGLMNTEAFFGQGTRLTVV.

The chain employs TRBV5-4 and TRBJ2-7; TRBD1 might be the D (6 bases). V lost 0 bases, J lost 2 bases, and 15 bases lay in between. The germline V gene encodes CDR1 SGHNT and CDR2 YYREEE (reference sequence). The CDR3 consists of 16 residues. The CDR3 spells CASSLGPDRPTYEQYF. In DNA form, the CDR3 reads TGTGCCAGCAGCTTGGGACCAGACAGGCCCACCTACGAGCAGTACTTC.